This T cell receptor (beta chain) originates from a study of blood T cell repertoires in COVID-19 (dated by TCRdb to 2020 to 2022). Regarding the research as a whole: Samples from collaborators originated in the United States, Italy and Spain and spanned both the acute and convalescent phases of COVID-19. Deeply sampled blood TCRbeta repertoires from subjects exposed to, actively infected with, or recovered from COVID-19 were included in the dataset. A freely available public database, intended as a resource for researchers studying the immune response to SARS-CoV-2, is where the repertoires were released. Nearly every sample came with metadata listing a de-identified subject ID, COVID-19 status, age in years and sex. The samples were drawn from two sources: the first 160 participants of the ongoing ImmuneRACE study, and fewer than 1,500 subjects contributed by 6 global collaborators. The prospective study material was composed of cDNA or gDNA derived from T cells, B-cell-depleted T cells, or PBMCs. Where available, HLA class I and class II types were obtained from metadata supplied by the sample provider rather than from assay-based typing. Paper-wide results and their limitations: How much clinical and demographic metadata was included differed by source and by participant, and the metadata was provided uncurated.

CDR1 and CDR2 (LNHDA, SQIVND) derive from the germline V gene (reference sequence). There are 13 amino acids in the CDR3, from cysteine to phenylalanine inclusive. Just the 39-base CDR3 DNA is kept, in frame starting at base 1. V and J are truncated by 6 bases and 8 bases respectively, leaving an intervening sequence of 16 bases. TCRbeta CDR3 regions were amplified from genomic DNA by means of the immunoSEQ Assay, a bias-controlled multiplex PCR. Processing in the source paper ran as follows. Nucleated cell counts per sample were estimated from amplification of reference gene primers within the assay. To quantify the absolute abundance of each unique TCRbeta CDR3 rearrangement, sequence reads were collapsed and filtered. For each sample, productive Simpson clonality was calculated by taking the square root of Simpson's diversity index across productive rearrangements. The clones in this table, taken by TCRdb from immuneACCESS, are in-frame only. Not every clone is retained; where verified, under half of the shortfall comes from an unresolved V gene, and the cause of the rest is unknown. V and J calls and clone size are as listed in that table; D and trimming were resolved from the DNA. Here the sample has some 320,000 clones; 85% occur a single time. Roughly 7.8% of the sample rests with the top ten.

This clone was counted a single time. What antigen it recognizes has not been identified. No much larger clonotype is one base removed from it; base qualities were not supplied. The collaborating institutions used their own protocols to collect whole blood in K2EDTA tubes. For TCRbeta analysis, collaborators shipped samples as frozen whole blood, isolated PBMCs, or DNA extracted from either of those sample types. The sequenced sample was peripheral blood. This TCR came from a human donor in a cohort sampled during active COVID-19. The chain employs TRBV19 and TRBJ1-2, and TRBD1 may be the D gene, going by 5 matching bases. The DNA is TGTGCCAGTAGCCCCACACGGGGGAAGGGCTACACCTTC. Translation gives CASSPTRGKGYTF.